This is a list of T cell receptor beta chains from one sample in a study of cytomegalovirus exposure and HLA in healthy donors. Using immunoSEQ multiplex PCR, the repertoire was profiled, and TCRdb retains in-frame clones only, with some absent. The table gives approximately 37,000 clones; the top ten clones make up roughly 6.4% of it. Sequencing used PBMCs. The receptors were sampled from a human donor in good health. The CDR3 runs from the conserved cysteine through the conserved F or W. The D gene is left open where the match is weak. Clone size is not always given. Where it is, it says once, few, many or a class for expanded clones.

length | size | D | V | CDR3
15 | - | - | TRBV30 | CAWRIRDLGDGTQYF
13 | - | - | TRBV30 | CAWSVISAYEQYF
15 | - | - | TRBV6-1 | CASSEVGGAADTQYF
16 | - | TRBD1 | TRBV4-1 | CASSRDSITQNYGYTF
15 | - | TRBD2 | TRBV5-1 | CASSPSGGGYNEQFF
14 | - | TRBD1 | TRBV19 | CASSIQGAGGELFF
18 | - | TRBD1 | TRBV7-6 | CASSLAMGTGVFTGELFF
14 | - | - | TRBV27 | CASKAGRVEAEAFF
13 | - | TRBD1 | TRBV9 | CASTGQGNTEAFF
13 | - | - | TRBV19 | CASSSGEYYEQYF
12 | - | - | TRBV30 | CAWSVLRTEAFF
13 | - | - | TRBV6-6 | CASSSLSASPLHF
13 | - | - | TRBV29-1 | CSVGVGGGTEAFF
14 | - | - | TRBV5-4 | CASNPRGGNTEAFF
15 | - | TRBD2 | TRBV2 | CASRTSGGAAYEQYF
15 | - | - | TRBV5-1 | CASSLEEQGRDEQYF
15 | - | - | TRBV28 | CASSHPDRLNQPQHF
13 | - | TRBD1 | TRBV30 | CAWSGQGTYGYTF
16 | - | - | TRBV29-1 | CSVEPLTESSYNEQFF
15 | - | TRBD1 | TRBV7-3 | CASSPVDRGDYGYTF
14 | - | - | TRBV7-9 | CASRSPGPGETQYF
15 | - | - | TRBV7-9 | CASRAAGLRNTEAFF
15 | - | TRBD1 | TRBV6-5 | CASSTRTGTAYGYTF
13 | - | TRBD1 | TRBV7-6 | CASSGTGNYGYTF
14 | - | - | TRBV2 | CASSDSASTGELFF
17 | - | TRBD2 | TRBV4-2 | CASSQASKRDSYNEQFF
13 | - | - | TRBV5-4 | CASSLDGAYEQYF
15 | - | - | TRBV9 | CASSVAPGETETQYF
14 | - | - | TRBV5-4 | CASATRGRRAEAFF
13 | - | - | TRBV9 | CASSAQGGRGYTF
16 | - | TRBD2 | TRBV4-1 | CASSQFSGTSGYEQYF
15 | - | - | TRBV7-7 | CASSPLGGSGNTIYF
13 | - | - | TRBV5-6 | CASSPADYNEQFF
14 | - | - | TRBV5-1 | CASSSGQPNTEAFF
15 | - | - | TRBV5-1 | CASSFTGVGTDTQYF
15 | - | - | TRBV5-1 | CASSLGGSSYNEQFF
10 | - | - | TRBV28 | CASLGGELFF
13 | - | TRBD1 | TRBV29-1 | CSVGRGLAGELFF
13 | - | TRBD1 | TRBV30 | CAWSEDRVQKLFF
14 | - | - | TRBV7-2 | CASSSSPGNTEAFF
13 | - | TRBD1 | TRBV19 | CASGQGMNTEAFF
15 | - | TRBD1 | TRBV18 | CASSPGDRGAYEQYF
17 | - | - | TRBV19 | CASSPRAGMNLNYGYTF
12 | - | - | TRBV7-9 | CASQEVFREQYF
15 | medium-sized | TRBD1 | TRBV19 | CASIPGQGAIGELFF
14 | - | TRBD1 | TRBV18 | CASSSRGQGDTQYF
17 | - | - | TRBV5-1 | CASSLNDQVLGAYGYTF
13 | - | - | TRBV19 | CASSITGPTEAFF
14 | - | - | TRBV29-1 | CSVAGVTGDEKLFF
15 | - | TRBD1 | TRBV27 | CASSSLTGGWTEAFF
12 | - | - | TRBV10-2 | CASSGGDQPQHF
14 | - | TRBD1 | TRBV5-4 | CASSFDRDQGGYTF
13 | - | - | TRBV11-3 | CASSPRQTDTQYF
15 | - | - | TRBV5-1 | CASRKGDNSGNTIYF
12 | - | TRBD1 | TRBV6-1 | CASGTGDQPQHF
15 | - | TRBD1 | TRBV19 | CASRLRTGMNTEAFF
13 | - | TRBD2 | TRBV5-6 | CASSLTGGETQYF
12 | - | - | TRBV6-1 | CASREGISEAFF